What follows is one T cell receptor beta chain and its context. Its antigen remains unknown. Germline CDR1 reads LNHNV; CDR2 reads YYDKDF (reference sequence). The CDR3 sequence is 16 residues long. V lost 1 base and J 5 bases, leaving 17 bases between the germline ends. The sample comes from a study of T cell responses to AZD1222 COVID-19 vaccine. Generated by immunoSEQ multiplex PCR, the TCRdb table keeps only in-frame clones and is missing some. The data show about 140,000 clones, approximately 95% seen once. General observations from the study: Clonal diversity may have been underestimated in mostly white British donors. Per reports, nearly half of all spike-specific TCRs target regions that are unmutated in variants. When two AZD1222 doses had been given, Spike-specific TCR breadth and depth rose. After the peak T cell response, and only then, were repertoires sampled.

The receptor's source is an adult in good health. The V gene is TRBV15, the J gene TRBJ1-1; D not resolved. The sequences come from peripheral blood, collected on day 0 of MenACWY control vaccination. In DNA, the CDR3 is TGTGCCACCAGCAGAGGTGATTATACAGAAAGAACTGAAGCTTTCTTT. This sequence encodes CATSRGDYTERTEAFF.